Below are 2 T cell receptor beta chains sequenced from a single sample in a study of T cells in tuberculosis. The method was immunoSEQ multiplex PCR; TCRdb's version includes in-frame clones alone and lacks a portion of them. The sample shows tens of thousands of clones, under 95% of them seen only once. Sorting used thawed, overnight-rested PBMC stained with anti-CD3, a viability dye and GMM-loaded CD1B tetramer. The lipid loaded on the CD1B tetramers was C32 glucose monomycolate from Rhodococcus equi. The specimen was CD1b-GMM tetramer-negative cells sorted from PBMCs. Source of these receptors: an adult woman with latent tuberculosis.

This rearrangement joins TRBV6-6 to TRBJ1-2, with D uncertain. The CDR3 is 13 residues long. V was clipped by 8 bases and J by 5 bases, with 15 bases between them. Per the germline V gene, CDR1 is MNHNY and CDR2 is SVGAGI (reference sequence). This CDR3 reads CASFTPGIYGYTF. For the CDR3, the DNA is TGTGCCAGCTTCACGCCGGGGATATATGGCTACACCTTC.

The J gene is TRBJ2-3, the V gene TRBV18; 9 positions agree with TRBD1. V trimming: 3 bases; J trimming: 3 bases; junction bases outside the gene matches: 7. The CDR3 runs to 16 residues. The germline V gene encodes CDR1 KGHSH and CDR2 LQKENI. The CDR3 sequence: CASSPRPGTGTDTQYF. As DNA, the CDR3 is TGTGCCAGCTCACCCCGTCCCGGGACAGGGACAGATACGCAGTATTTT.